This T cell receptor (beta chain) was profiled in a study of cytomegalovirus exposure and HLA in healthy donors (dated by TCRdb to about 2017). In the study overall: The 500 to 800 repertoires of the first cohort and the approximately 110 validation repertoires were produced on the same platform, according to a later analysis. The study was designed to test whether signatures of past pathogen exposure could be identified by cataloging public T cell receptors. Besides the first cohort of 666 subjects, a separate validation cohort made up of about 120 different subjects was used. High-throughput TCR immunosequencing, statistical association of individual TCRs with disease status, and machine learning were combined to predict cytomegalovirus infection status. Overall study outcomes, separate from this receptor: In vitro tests confirmed that a few of the cytomegalovirus-associated TCR beta chains recognize cytomegalovirus antigens. The authors suggested that the approach could potentially be extended to other disease states and immunological phenotypes. The study gave a list of 150 to 200 TCR beta chains associated with cytomegalovirus. Most TCR sequences were seen in very few donors, while some public TCRs were found in many individuals. Cytomegalovirus status was reported to be diagnosed by the classifier with high specificity and sensitivity in both the original and validation cohorts. Of the cluster scores, roughly 95% were above 0 in a later analysis, which found that TCRs clustered in the first cohort also tended to co-occur in the 120 validation repertoires. All 120 or so repertoires were used to score co-occurrence in the validation cohort in a later analysis, because that analysis had no HLA typing for the cohort.

Details on this clone: Its antigen remains undetermined. Base qualities are not recorded, but no much larger clone differs from it by a single base.

Libraries were constructed by the immunoSEQ multiplex PCR assay. From the authors' description of their analysis: To diagnose cytomegalovirus status from the catalog of TCR beta chain sequences, a statistical classification framework was built. In its TCRdb copy, this immuneACCESS table keeps in-frame sequences only and misses some clones. Where compared with another copy, unresolved V genes explain less than half of these, and the others have no known cause. V, J and clone size are those of that table, while D and trimming were read from the DNA. Recorded for this sample are approximately 98,000 clones; 90% to 97% of them occurred a single time. The ten top clones hold roughly 0.67% of the sample. The donors belonged to the validation cohort of 120 subjects, which was separate from the approximately 610-subject first cohort. This receptor was taken from a woman younger than 30 in good health and CMV-seronegative. Material: PBMCs.

The CDR3 amino acid sequence is: CASSTGTSGLTDTQYF. Here is the DNA: TGCGCCAGCAGCACCGGGACTAGCGGACTCACAGATACGCAGTATTTT. The chain links TRBV5-1 with TRBJ2-3; the junction holds 11 bases that match TRBD2. Including the terminal cysteine and phenylalanine, the CDR3 comprises 16 residues. CDR3 DNA is the only sequence kept; it has 48 bases, read in frame from the first base. Germline trimming amounts to 4 bases on V and 2 bases on J, with 6 as the count of junction bases outside the gene matches. Reading the germline V gene gives CDR1 SGHRS and CDR2 YFSETQ.